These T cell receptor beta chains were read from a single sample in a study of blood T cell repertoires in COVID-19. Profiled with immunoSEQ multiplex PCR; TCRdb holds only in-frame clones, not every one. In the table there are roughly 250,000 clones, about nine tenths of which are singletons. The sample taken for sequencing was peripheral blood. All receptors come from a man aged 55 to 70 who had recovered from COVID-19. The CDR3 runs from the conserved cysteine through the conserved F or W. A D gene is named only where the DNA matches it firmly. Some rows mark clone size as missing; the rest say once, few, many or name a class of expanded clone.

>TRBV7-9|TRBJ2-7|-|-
CASSLRGEQYF
TGTGCCAGCAGCTTACGGGGAGAGCAGTACTTC
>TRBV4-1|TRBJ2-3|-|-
CASSLHRGFGTDTQYF
TGCGCCAGCAGCCTACATAGGGGGTTTGGCACAGATACGCAGTATTTT
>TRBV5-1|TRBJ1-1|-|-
CASSLTGSGNTEAFF
TGCGCCAGCAGCTTAACAGGGTCTGGCAACACTGAAGCTTTCTTT
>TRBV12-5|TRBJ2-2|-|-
CASGLVPRVVSTGELFF
TGTGCTAGTGGTTTGGTACCCAGGGTCGTTAGCACCGGGGAGCTGTTTTTT
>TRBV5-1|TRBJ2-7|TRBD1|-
CASSFHAPDRFSYEQYF
TGCGCCAGCAGCTTCCACGCTCCGGACAGGTTCTCCTACGAGCAGTACTTC
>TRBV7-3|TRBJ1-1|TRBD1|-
CASSRQGNTEAFF
TGTGCCAGCAGCAGACAGGGGAACACTGAAGCTTTCTTT
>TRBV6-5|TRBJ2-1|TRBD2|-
CASSYNSGNEQFF
TGTGCCAGCAGTTACAATAGCGGGAATGAGCAGTTCTTC
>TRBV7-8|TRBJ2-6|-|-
CASSFPRDNPSGANVLTF
TGTGCCAGCAGCTTTCCCCGGGACAATCCGTCTGGGGCCAACGTCCTGACTTTC
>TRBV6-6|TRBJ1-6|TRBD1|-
CASSYGQGGSPLHF
TGTGCCAGCAGTTATGGGCAGGGGGGTTCACCCCTCCACTTT
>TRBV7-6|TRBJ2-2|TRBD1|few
CASSRVGGTGRTGELFF
TGTGCCAGCAGCCGCGTTGGGGGGACAGGGCGGACCGGGGAGCTGTTTTTT
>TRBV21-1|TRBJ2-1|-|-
CASSNTGQFF
TGTGCCAGCAGCAACACTGGGCAGTTCTTC
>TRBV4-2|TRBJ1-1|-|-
CASSQGVLEGTEAFF
TGTGCCAGCAGCCAAGGAGTCCTAGAGGGCACTGAAGCTTTCTTT
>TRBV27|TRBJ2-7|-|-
CASSPGGVEQYF
TGTGCCAGCAGTCCCGGCGGGGTCGAGCAGTACTTC
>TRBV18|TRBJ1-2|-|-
CASSPGGRNYGYTF
TGTGCCAGCTCACCAGGGGGCAGAAACTATGGCTACACCTTC